These T cell receptor beta chains were read from a single sample in a study of blood T cell repertoires in COVID-19. The protocol was immunoSEQ multiplex PCR, while the TCRdb copy is restricted to in-frame clones and leaves out a portion. The table has 390,000 or so clones, around 87% seen once; the top ten hold less than 11%. Source material: peripheral blood. These receptors were obtained from a woman in her 30s with COVID-19, enrolled during active disease. CDR3s include the opening cysteine and the closing phenylalanine or tryptophan. A D gene is named only where the DNA matches it firmly. A row's size may be missing; if present it is once, few, many or a size class.

v_call,cdr3_length,clone_size,j_call,d_call,cdr3_aa,cdr3_nt
TRBV5-4,15,NA,TRBJ1-4,TRBD1,CASSLGQGLNEKLFF,TGTGCCAGCAGCTTGGGACAGGGTCTGAATGAAAAACTGTTTTTT
TRBV5-1,14,NA,TRBJ1-1,TRBD1,CASSQGTANTEAFF,TGCGCCAGCAGCCAAGGGACAGCGAACACTGAAGCTTTCTTT
TRBV12-3/TRBV12-4,13,once,TRBJ2-7,NA,CASSLNRGGGQYF,TGTGCCAGCAGTCTAAACAGGGGAGGAGGGCAGTACTTC
TRBV6-5,12,NA,TRBJ2-5,TRBD1,CASRRGSETQYF,TGTGCCAGCCGCAGGGGGAGTGAGACCCAGTACTTC
TRBV3-1/TRBV3-2,15,NA,TRBJ2-3,TRBD1,CASSQAGTGLDTQYF,TGTGCCAGCAGCCAAGCCGGGACAGGGTTAGATACGCAGTATTTT
TRBV30,13,once,TRBJ1-4,NA,CAWTPVNGEKLFF,TGTGCCTGGACCCCAGTCAATGGTGAAAAACTGTTTTTT
TRBV6-4,14,once,TRBJ2-3,NA,CASSSVMAGDTQYF,TGTGCCAGCAGCAGCGTAATGGCAGGGGATACGCAGTATTTT
TRBV6-5,14,NA,TRBJ2-1,TRBD2,CASWRSGRANEQFF,TGTGCCAGCTGGAGGAGCGGGAGGGCGAATGAGCAGTTCTTC
TRBV29-1,13,many,TRBJ1-5,TRBD1,CSVANRGDQPQHF,TGCAGCGTCGCGAACAGGGGGGATCAGCCCCAGCATTTT
TRBV28,16,NA,TRBJ2-2,NA,CASSLLGGPNTGELFF,TGTGCCAGCAGTTTATTAGGAGGCCCGAACACCGGGGAGCTGTTTTTT
TRBV9,15,NA,TRBJ2-1,NA,CASSVAGSVMNEQFF,TGTGCCAGCAGCGTAGCCGGGAGCGTTATGAATGAGCAGTTCTTC
TRBV7-8,13,NA,TRBJ2-7,TRBD1,CASGRDRAYEQYF,TGTGCCAGCGGCCGGGACAGGGCCTACGAGCAGTACTTC
TRBV18,14,NA,TRBJ2-4,NA,CASSKTTRGDIQYF,TGTGCCAGCTCTAAAACAACCAGAGGAGACATTCAGTACTTC
TRBV5-4,16,NA,TRBJ2-3,TRBD2,CASSLGLAGSTDTQYF,TGTGCCAGCAGCTTGGGTTTAGCGGGATCCACAGATACGCAGTATTTT